These 28 T cell receptor beta chains were sequenced from one sample in a study of CD4 T cell repertoires in COVID-19. These memory T cells were uncultured and sequenced directly after ex vivo isolation. Method: immunoSEQ multiplex PCR; TCRdb's copy keeps in-frame clones and lacks some. The sample lists 20,000 or so clones; over 90% were seen once. Source: circulating follicular helper CD4+ T cells (cTfh) from blood, taken before the COVID-19 pandemic. The receptors were gathered from a human donor who had COVID-19.

This chain connects TRBV7-2 to TRBJ2-1, with 11 bases fitting TRBD2. CDR1 and CDR2 from the germline V gene are SGHTA and FQGNSA. V shed 4 bases, J shed 15 bases, and the junction held 17 bases outside the gene matches. The CDR3 has 16 residues. CDR3 sequence (DNA): TGTGCCAGCAGCTCCCAAGGGGGACTAGCGGTAACCACGGGGTTCTTC. Amino acids: CASSSQGGLAVTTGFF.

The gene calls are TRBV9 and TRBJ1-4; D gene unclear. This CDR3 has 15 residues. CDR1 is SGDLS, CDR2 YYNGEE, per germline. V was clipped by 1 base and J by 7 bases, with 14 bases between them. CDR3: CASSVSAGTVEKLFF. CDR3 coding DNA: TGTGCCAGCAGCGTATCGGCAGGAACGGTTGAAAAACTGTTTTTT.

This clone has a single count. V and J are TRBV10-2 and TRBJ1-1; D possibly corresponds to TRBD1 (6 bases). Trimming left V 7 bases short and J 11 bases short, with 17 bases between. The germline CDR1 and CDR2 sequences are WSHSY and SAAADI. CDR3 length equals 12 residues. The CDR3 region is CASMGTGQGAFF. Written as DNA, the CDR3 is TGCGCCAGCATGGGAACAGGGCAGGGTGCTTTCTTT.

J is TRBJ2-7 and V is TRBV18; TRBD1 agrees at 8 bases. Germline CDR1 and CDR2: KGHSH and LQKENI. The CDR3 length is 14 residues. J gave up 5 bases and V 0 bases, and 3 bases lay outside the gene matches. Here the CDR3 DNA reads TGTGCCAGCTCACCACCGACAGGGGCCAACGAGCAGTACTTC. Its protein is CASSPPTGANEQYF.

This clone was seen a single time. The CDR3 DNA reads TGTGCTAGTGGTCCCCGTCTTACAGGGAACAATGAGCAGTTCTTC. Its translation is CASGPRLTGNNEQFF. This chain connects TRBV12-5 to TRBJ2-1, with a possible D match to TRBD1 (6 bases). Trimming removed 5 bases at V and 5 bases at J, with 16 bases between. Germline CDR1 LGHNT, CDR2 FRNRAP. CDR3 size: 15 residues.

Of note for this clone: Different DNA sequences within this sample yield the same CDR3. The chain couples TRBV11-2 to TRBJ1-6; D remains ambiguous. CDR3 length: 13 amino acids. V gave up 4 bases and J gave up 7 bases, with 8 bases separating them. Germline lookup yields CDR1 SGHAT and CDR2 FQNNGV. The chain's CDR3 is CASSSLRNSPLHF. The CDR3 nucleotides read TGTGCCAGCAGCTCCCTAAGAAATTCACCCCTCCACTTT.

In DNA form, the CDR3 reads TGTGCCAGTAGTATAGGGCCGAACACCGGGGAGCTGTTTTTT. This gives the protein CASSIGPNTGELFF. This chain connects TRBV19 to TRBJ2-2, with D uncertain. Trimming pared 1 base from V and 0 bases from J, leaving 3 bases between. Germline loops: CDR1 LNHDA, CDR2 SQIVND (reference sequence). The length of the CDR3 is 14 residues.

This clone was seen only once. The rearrangement uses TRBV10-3 and TRBJ1-3; D is ambiguous. The germline V gene has CDR1 ENHRY and CDR2 SYGVKD. V gave up 2 bases and J gave up 0 bases, with 5 bases separating them. This CDR3 is 14 amino acids long. CDR3 amino acids: CAISEISSGNTIYF. CDR3 DNA sequence: TGTGCCATCAGTGAGATTAGCTCTGGAAACACCATATATTTT.

The chain has TRBV9 and TRBJ1-5, with D unresolved. This CDR3 has 14 residues. V gave up 0 bases and J gave up 0 bases, with 4 bases separating them. Germline V gene data show CDR1 as SGDLS and CDR2 as YYNGEE. This CDR3 reads CASSVDYSNQPQHF. In DNA form, the CDR3 reads TGTGCCAGCAGCGTAGATTATAGCAATCAGCCCCAGCATTTT.

CDR3 DNA: TGTGCCAGCGAGCAGGACTATGGCTACACCTTC. Translating it yields CASEQDYGYTF. The genes are TRBV6-1 and TRBJ1-2; D is undetermined. CDR1 MNHNS and CDR2 SASEGT come from the germline V gene. The V end was cut by 8 bases, the J end by 3 bases, with 7 bases between. The CDR3 is 11 amino acids.

The V gene is TRBV7-9, the J gene TRBJ2-1; TRBD1 matches at 7 bases. Germline CDR1 SEHNR, CDR2 FQNEAQ (reference sequence). The CDR3 runs 13 residues. Trimming at V came to 8 bases and at J to 4 bases, leaving 5 bases not matched to a gene. DNA of the CDR3: TGTGCCAGCTTAGGACAGGCTTACAATGAGCAGTTCTTC. Protein sequence: CASLGQAYNEQFF.

The chain carries TRBV27 and TRBJ2-6; TRBD1 might be the D (5 bases). Germline CDR1 is MNHEY and CDR2 is SMNVEV (reference sequence). V dropped 4 bases and J dropped 4 bases, with 5 bases sitting between them. The CDR3 spans 13 residues. The CDR3 spells CASSWTGANVLTF. CDR3 nucleotide sequence: TGTGCCAGCAGTTGGACAGGGGCCAACGTCCTGACTTTC.

The chain is built from TRBV10-1 and TRBJ1-1, with 8 bases identical to TRBD1. The CDR3 runs to 13 residues. The V gene's germline CDR1 is WNHNN and CDR2 SYGVQD (reference sequence). The ends lost 5 bases at V and 4 bases at J; junction bases unmatched: 3. The CDR3 sequence: CASSLDRGTEAFF. CDR3 coding DNA: TGCGCCAGCAGTTTAGACAGGGGCACTGAAGCTTTCTTT.

The rearrangement uses TRBV14 and TRBJ1-1, with D possibly being TRBD1 (6 bases). The CDR3 consists of 13 residues. The V gene's germline CDR1 is SGHDN and CDR2 FVKESK. Between the trimmed V and J ends, which lost 4 bases and 0 bases, there was a span of 6 bases. The CDR3 region is CASSPGVNTEAFF. The CDR3 nucleotides are TGTGCCAGCAGCCCAGGGGTGAACACTGAAGCTTTCTTT.

V usage is TRBV10-1 and J usage is TRBJ2-7, with TRBD1 identical over 7 bases. The germline V gene has CDR1 WNHNN and CDR2 SYGVQD (reference sequence). This CDR3 has 15 amino acids. The V and J ends lost 0 bases and 4 bases, in that order; junction bases with no gene match: 6. The CDR3 DNA follows: TGCGCCAGCAGTGAGTCCGGGACAGCGCCTTACGAGCAGTACTTC. Protein product: CASSESGTAPYEQYF.

The chain employs TRBV19 and TRBJ1-5; the match to TRBD1 covers 12 bases. V shed 6 bases, J shed 2 bases, and the junction held 5 bases outside the gene matches. This CDR3 comprises 16 residues. CDR1 is LNHDA and CDR2 is SQIVND in the germline V gene (reference sequence). The CDR3 loop is CASSGTGGAGNQPQHF. CDR3 nucleotide sequence: TGTGCCAGTAGCGGGACAGGGGGCGCCGGCAATCAGCCCCAGCATTTT.

The chain joins TRBV18 to TRBJ2-7; 10 bases line up with TRBD1. From germline, CDR1 is KGHSH and CDR2 LQKENI. The CDR3 is 18 residues long. The V gene end was trimmed by 2 bases and the J gene end by 4 bases; junction bases not matched to a gene: 14. The CDR3 nucleotides read TGTGCCAGCTCACCAGGAGGAATGGGACAGGGGAACGATTACGAGCAGTACTTC. Its translation: CASSPGGMGQGNDYEQYF.

The chain recombines TRBV6-5 with TRBJ2-7; 7 positions match TRBD2. This CDR3 is 15 amino acids long. Germline assignment: CDR1 MNHEY and CDR2 SVGAGI. The trim removed 5 bases at V and 2 bases at J, leaving 9 bases unmatched. CDR3 coding DNA: TGTGCCAGCAGTCCCGACGGGGGGTTTACCTACGAGCAGTACTTC. This translates into CASSPDGGFTYEQYF.

A single count supports this clone. This sequence joins TRBV6-1 and TRBJ2-7, with 12 bases that match TRBD1. Germline CDR1 reads MNHNS; CDR2 reads SASEGT. The V and J ends lost 8 bases and 3 bases, in that order; junction bases with no gene match: 8. CDR3 length: 15 amino acids. The CDR3 region has the DNA TGTGCCAGCCTCCGTGGGACAGGGGGCTACTACGAGCAGTACTTC. It translates to CASLRGTGGYYEQYF.

The CDR3 sequence is CASTPSGVRETQYF. Written as DNA, the CDR3 is TGTGCCAGCACCCCAAGCGGGGTAAGAGAGACCCAGTACTTC. V gene TRBV7-6 combines with J gene TRBJ2-5; 7 bases fit TRBD2. Germline V gene data show CDR1 as SGHVS and CDR2 as FNYEAQ. The CDR3 consists of 14 residues. The trim removed 7 bases at V and 4 bases at J, leaving 9 bases unmatched.

This sequence joins TRBV10-3 and TRBJ2-5; 7 bases match TRBD1. The ends lost 2 bases at V and 5 bases at J; junction bases unmatched: 8. Germline V CDR1 and CDR2: ENHRY, SYGVKD. The CDR3 totals 15 residues. CDR3 sequence: CAISERAGGSETQYF. The CDR3 nucleotides are TGTGCCATCAGTGAGAGGGCAGGGGGAAGCGAGACCCAGTACTTC.

This chain connects TRBV18 to TRBJ2-1, with 9 bases aligning to TRBD1. This CDR3 has 16 amino acids. Per germline, CDR1 KGHSH and CDR2 LQKENI. Trimming removed 3 bases from V and 7 bases from J; junction bases left unmatched: 10. For the CDR3, the DNA is TGTGCCAGCTCACCCCTACACAGGGGGCTTGGGAATGAGCAGTTCTTC. Amino acids: CASSPLHRGLGNEQFF.

The rearrangement links TRBV11-2 to TRBJ1-4; 7 bases map to TRBD1. V dropped 2 bases and J dropped 3; count of bases not matched to a gene: 6. The CDR3 consists of 16 residues. CDR1 and CDR2 (germline): SGHAT, FQNNGV. CDR3 amino acids: CASSLRQGRANEKLFF. The CDR3 coding sequence is TGTGCCAGCAGCTTAAGACAGGGTAGAGCTAATGAAAAACTGTTTTTT.

The rearrangement uses TRBV5-1 and TRBJ1-1; D is possibly TRBD1 (5 bases). The V end was cut by 5 bases, the J end by 4 bases, with 15 bases between. Looked up from germline, CDR1 is SGHRS and CDR2 is YFSETQ. The CDR3 is made up of 14 amino acids. CDR3 bases: TGCGCCAGCAGGGACACCTCGGGGGGCACTGAAGCTTTCTTT. As protein: CASRDTSGGTEAFF.

This clone is a singleton in its sample. This chain connects TRBV5-6 to TRBJ1-6; D is undetermined. V lost 0 bases to trimming and J lost 10 bases, with 14 bases between them. The CDR3 totals 15 residues. CDR1 and CDR2 (germline): SGHDT, YYEEEE. CDR3 sequence (DNA): TGTGCCAGCAGCTTGGCCTCCTCAAGCGGCTCACCCCTCCACTTT. This codes for CASSLASSSGSPLHF.

The chain has TRBV5-1 and TRBJ1-1; the D gene is possibly TRBD1 (6 bases). Trimming left V 2 bases short and J 4 bases short, with 9 bases between. In germline, CDR1 is SGHRS, CDR2 YFSETQ. This CDR3 has 13 residues. The CDR3 region is CASSFRGATEAFF. CDR3 DNA: TGCGCCAGCAGCTTCAGGGGAGCCACTGAAGCTTTCTTT.

In nucleotides, the CDR3 is TGTGCCAGCAGTTACTCGCAGGGATATGGCTACACCTTC. Translation: CASSYSQGYGYTF. This chain connects TRBV6-5 to TRBJ1-2; D possibly corresponds to TRBD1 (5 bases). This CDR3 region has 13 residues. CDR1 and CDR2 (germline): MNHEY, SVGAGI. Trimming removed 0 bases at V and 5 bases at J, with 7 bases between.

The chain employs TRBV5-4 and TRBJ2-7, with a possible D match to TRBD1 (6 bases). The CDR3 totals 13 residues. V lost 2 bases, J lost 6 bases, and 12 bases lay in between. Germline V lookup: CDR1 SGHNT, CDR2 YYREEE (reference sequence). In DNA form, the CDR3 reads TGTGCCAGCAGCTTCAGGACAGCTTCCGAGCAGTACTTC. It is translated as CASSFRTASEQYF.